The rows below give T cell receptor beta chains drawn from one sample of a study of technical replicates of blood from several donors. Profiling relied on immunoSEQ multiplex PCR, and the TCRdb table lists in-frame clones only, not all of them. The table includes some 77,000 clones, 80% to 95% detected once. Sequencing was done on a sample of T cells isolated from PBMCs. These receptors originate from a human donor in good health. Both conserved end residues are part of each CDR3. D genes are given only for firm matches. For some rows the clone size is stated as once, few or many, or as a class when expanded; others skip it.

clone_size d_call j_call v_call cdr3_aa cdr3_nt
once - TRBJ1-1 TRBV19 CASSVASPQNTEAFF TGTGCCAGTAGCGTCGCAAGCCCTCAGAACACTGAAGCTTTCTTT
- - TRBJ2-7 TRBV18 CASSPEARPYEQYF TGTGCCAGCTCACCGGAGGCGCGCCCCTACGAGCAGTACTTC
- - TRBJ1-2 TRBV7-2 CASSRRTDGYTF TGTGCCAGCAGCCGGAGGACAGATGGCTACACCTTC
- - TRBJ2-3 TRBV10-3 CAISGGRDRDTQYF TGTGCCATCAGTGGGGGCAGGGATAGAGATACGCAGTATTTT
- - TRBJ1-3 TRBV5-6 CASSLISSGNTIYF TGTGCCAGCAGCTTGATTAGCTCTGGAAACACCATATATTTT
- TRBD2 TRBJ2-7 TRBV7-2 CASSLEGWGGTRYEQYF TGTGCCAGCAGCTTAGAGGGCTGGGGAGGGACCCGTTACGAGCAGTACTTC
few TRBD1 TRBJ2-7 TRBV4-1 CASSLIRDSTYEQYF TGCGCCAGCAGCCTTATCCGGGACAGTACCTACGAGCAGTACTTC
once TRBD2 TRBJ2-2 TRBV19 CASSGSGRAGTGELFF TGTGCCAGTAGTGGAAGCGGGAGGGCCGGGACCGGGGAGCTGTTTTTT
- - TRBJ2-1 TRBV5-6 CASSLEREAAYNEQFF TGTGCCAGCAGCTTGGAGAGGGAGGCAGCATACAATGAGCAGTTCTTC
few - TRBJ1-1 TRBV18 CASSLQFMNTEAFF TGTGCCAGCTCACTACAGTTCATGAACACTGAAGCTTTCTTT
- - TRBJ2-2 TRBV6-5 CASSHLPGTGELFF TGTGCCAGCAGTCATTTACCGGGGACCGGGGAGCTGTTTTTT
- - TRBJ2-5 TRBV27 CASRISDQETQYF TGTGCCAGCAGGATCAGCGATCAAGAGACCCAGTACTTC
- TRBD2 TRBJ2-1 TRBV9 CASSPRLAGVFGEQFF TGTGCCAGCAGCCCCCGACTAGCGGGAGTGTTTGGTGAGCAGTTCTTC
- - TRBJ1-2 TRBV5-1 CASSMGVLQGFYGYTF TGCGCCAGCAGCATGGGGGTGTTACAGGGATTCTATGGCTACACCTTC
- - TRBJ2-1 TRBV27 CASSPWGTNYNEQFF TGTGCCAGCAGCCCCTGGGGGACAAACTACAATGAGCAGTTCTTC
- - TRBJ2-7 TRBV5-1 CASSFTGYEQYF TGCGCCAGCAGCTTCACCGGCTACGAGCAGTACTTC
once TRBD1 TRBJ2-2 TRBV19 CASVQGGNTGELFF TGTGCCAGTGTACAGGGGGGAAACACCGGGGAGCTGTTTTTT
- TRBD2 TRBJ2-7 TRBV9 CASSVGNSGSYEQYF TGTGCCAGCAGCGTAGGAAATAGCGGGAGCTACGAGCAGTACTTC
- - TRBJ2-1 TRBV28 CASSSMYSYNEQFF TGTGCCAGCAGTTCAATGTACTCATACAATGAGCAGTTCTTC